The T cell receptor beta chain described here comes from a study of CD8 T cells in Susac syndrome. The authors negatively isolated CD8+ and CD4+ T cells and FACS-enriched TEMRA cells. An input of about 0.45 to 1 ug of RNA was subjected to reverse transcription using random hexamers. TCRdb re-derived calls from the immunoSEQ multiplex PCR reads in MiXCR, one entry per CDR3 protein. The sample records about 180,000 distinct CDR3 sequences, 85% to 95% being singletons. Germline values: CDR1 SGHRS, CDR2 YFSETQ. The CDR3 consists of 14 residues. The V end was cut by 2 bases, the J end by 6 bases, with 13 bases between.

Sequencing was performed on CD4+ T cells from PBMCs. The origin of this receptor is a human donor with Susac syndrome. The chain carries TRBV5-1 and TRBJ2-3; the D is unclear. The CDR3 region has the DNA TGCGCCAGCAGCTTCGGGTTAGAATCGGATACGCAGTATTTT. It yields the protein CASSFGLESDTQYF.